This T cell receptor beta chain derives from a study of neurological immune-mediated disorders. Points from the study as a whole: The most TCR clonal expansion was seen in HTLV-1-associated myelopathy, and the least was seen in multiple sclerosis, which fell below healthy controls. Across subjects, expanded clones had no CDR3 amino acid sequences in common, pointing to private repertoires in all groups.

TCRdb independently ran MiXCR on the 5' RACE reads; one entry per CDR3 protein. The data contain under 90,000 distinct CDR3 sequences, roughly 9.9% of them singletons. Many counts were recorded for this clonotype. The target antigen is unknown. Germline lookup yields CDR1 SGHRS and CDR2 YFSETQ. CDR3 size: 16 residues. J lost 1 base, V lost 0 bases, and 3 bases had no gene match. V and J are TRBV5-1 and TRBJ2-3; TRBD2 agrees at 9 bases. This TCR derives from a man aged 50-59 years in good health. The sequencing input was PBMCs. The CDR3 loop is CASSLVRTSGTDTQYF. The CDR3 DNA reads TGCGCCAGCAGCTTGGTCAGGACTAGCGGCACAGATACGCAGTATTTT. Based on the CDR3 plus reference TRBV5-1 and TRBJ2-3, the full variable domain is KAGVTQTPRYLIKTRGQQVTLSCSPISGHRSVSWYQQTPGQGLQFLFEYFSETQRNKGNFPGRFSGRQFSNSRSEMNVSTLELGDSALYLCASSLVRTSGTDTQYFGPGTRLTVL.